This TCR beta chain was profiled in a study of OX40 agonist ivuxolimab in advanced cancers. The overall study: Prior checkpoint blockade (anti-PD-1, anti-PD-L1 or anti-CTLA-4) was permitted; 35% to 50% had it.

Points on this clone: Its antigen is unidentified.

Study-wide results and caveats: CD4+ and CD8+ blood T cells expanded clonally by week 6 at 0.1 to 3.0 mg/kg.

Sequencing was performed with immunoSEQ multiplex PCR; in TCRdb, only in-frame clones are kept and a portion is missing. The data show about 32,000 clones, 85% to 95% seen once. V was cut by 6 bases and J by 10 bases, with 18 bases left in between. The CDR3 loop spans 14 amino acids. The germline V gene encodes CDR1 MDHEN and CDR2 SYDVKM. The chain uses TRBV28 and TRBJ1-4; D not resolved. The clonotype comes from an adult with an advanced solid tumor such as melanoma, head and neck, liver or kidney cancer. Sample: CD4+ or CD8+ T cells sorted from blood, taken in a trial of the OX40 agonist ivuxolimab. The CDR3 nucleotides are TGTGCCAGCAGCCCCTTAGGTGGCGGAGGAAAACTGTTTTTT. Its translation is CASSPLGGGGKLFF. The full variable domain, with the rest looked up from reference TRBV28 and TRBJ1-4, is DVKVTQSSRYLVKRTGEKVFLECVQDMDHENMFWYRQDPGLGLRLIYFSYDVKMKEKGDIPEGYSVSREKKERFSLILESASTNQTSMYLCASSPLGGGGKLFFGSGTQLSVL.